Following are 3 T cell receptor beta chains from one sample sequenced in a study of memory CD8 T cells in hepatitis C reinfection. Data came from immunoSEQ multiplex PCR; TCRdb stores just in-frame clones and leaves some out. The profile shows 40,000 to 60,000 clones, 85% to 90% of them singletons. The time point is: pre-reinfection, 55 to 20 weeks before reinfection detection. The sorted cells went straight to TCR sequencing with no prior in vitro expansion. The sample comprised naive CD8+ T cells sorted from blood. These receptors all come from a man aged 18 to 30 with hepatitis C virus infection.

The V and J genes are TRBV29-1 and TRBJ2-1, with unresolved D. Germline loops: CDR1 SQVTM, CDR2 ANQGSEA. Trimming cost V 4 bases and J 7 bases, with 8 bases left between them. There are 11 residues in the CDR3. For the CDR3, the DNA is TGCAGCGTTGTTGTGGCAAATGAGCAGTTCTTC. It specifies CSVVVANEQFF.

The rearrangement links TRBV6-5 to TRBJ2-7; possibly TRBD1 for D (6 bases). This CDR3 has 14 amino acids. The germline V and J ends were trimmed by 3 bases and 5 bases, with 14 bases remaining between them. The germline CDR1 and CDR2 sequences are MNHEY and SVGAGI. The CDR3 sequence: CASSYTGSGNEQYV. CDR3 bases: TGTGCCAGCAGTTATACAGGGAGCGGCAACGAGCAGTACGTC.

The chain links TRBV28 to TRBJ2-2, with 9 bases that match TRBD1. The germline gives CDR1 MDHEN, CDR2 SYDVKM. The CDR3 length is 16 residues. With 6 bases clipped from V and 4 bases from J, the junction kept 9 bases outside the gene matches. The CDR3 nucleotides read TGTGCCAGCAGCTTACAGGGGGCGCGGCTCACCGGGGAGCTGTTTTTT. This sequence encodes CASSLQGARLTGELFF.